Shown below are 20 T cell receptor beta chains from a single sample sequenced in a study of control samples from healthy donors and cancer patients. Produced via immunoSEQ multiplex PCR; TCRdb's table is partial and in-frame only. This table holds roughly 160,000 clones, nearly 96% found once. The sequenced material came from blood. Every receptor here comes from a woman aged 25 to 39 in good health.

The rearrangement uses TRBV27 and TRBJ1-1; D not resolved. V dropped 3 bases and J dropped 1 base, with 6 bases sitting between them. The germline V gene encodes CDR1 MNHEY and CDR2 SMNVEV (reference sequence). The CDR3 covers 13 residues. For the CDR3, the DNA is TGTGCCAGCAGTTTTGGAGGGAACACTGAAGCTTTCTTT. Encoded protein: CASSFGGNTEAFF.

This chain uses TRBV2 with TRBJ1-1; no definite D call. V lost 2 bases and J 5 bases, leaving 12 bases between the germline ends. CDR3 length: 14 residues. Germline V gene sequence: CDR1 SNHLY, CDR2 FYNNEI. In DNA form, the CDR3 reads TGTGCCAGCAGTGAAAAACGGGCATGGACTGAAGCTTTCTTT. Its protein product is CASSEKRAWTEAFF.

The DNA of the CDR3 is TGTGCCAGCTCATTTTCCGGGACAGCTCAAGAGACCCAGTACTTC. Translating it yields CASSFSGTAQETQYF. This chain uses TRBV18 with TRBJ2-5, with TRBD1 matching over 7 bases. Unmatched junction bases numbered 8, after V lost 5 bases and J lost 2 bases. There are 15 residues in the CDR3. Germline V gene data show CDR1 as KGHSH and CDR2 as LQKENI.

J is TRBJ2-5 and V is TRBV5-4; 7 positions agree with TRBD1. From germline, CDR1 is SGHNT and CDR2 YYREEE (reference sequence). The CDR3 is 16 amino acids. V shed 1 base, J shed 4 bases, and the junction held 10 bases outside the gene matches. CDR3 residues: CASSLPTGTLVETQYF. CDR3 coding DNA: TGTGCCAGCAGCTTGCCGACAGGGACCTTGGTAGAGACCCAGTACTTC.

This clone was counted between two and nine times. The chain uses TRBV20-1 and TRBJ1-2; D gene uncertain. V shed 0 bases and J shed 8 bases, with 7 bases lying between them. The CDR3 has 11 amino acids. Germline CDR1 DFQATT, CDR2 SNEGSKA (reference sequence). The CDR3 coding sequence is TGCAGTGCTAGAGATATGAGGGGCTACACCTTC. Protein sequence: CSARDMRGYTF.

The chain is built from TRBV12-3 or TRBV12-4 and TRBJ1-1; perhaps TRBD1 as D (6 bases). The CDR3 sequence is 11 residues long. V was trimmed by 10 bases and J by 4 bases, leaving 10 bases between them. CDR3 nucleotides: TGTGCCACGCAACAGGGCACTGAAGCTTTCTTT. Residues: CATQQGTEAFF.

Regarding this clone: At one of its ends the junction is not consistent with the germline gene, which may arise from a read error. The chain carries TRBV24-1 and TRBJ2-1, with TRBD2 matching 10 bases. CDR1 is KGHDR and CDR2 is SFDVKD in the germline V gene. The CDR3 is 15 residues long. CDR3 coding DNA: TGTGCCACAAGTGATAGGAGCGGGAGGGCCAATGAGCAGTTCTTC. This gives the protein CATSDRSGRANEQFF.

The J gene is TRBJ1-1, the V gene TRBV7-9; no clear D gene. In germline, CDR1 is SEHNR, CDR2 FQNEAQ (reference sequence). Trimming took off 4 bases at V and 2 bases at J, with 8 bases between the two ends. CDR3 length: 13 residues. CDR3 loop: CASSSYINTEAFF. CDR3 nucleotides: TGTGCCAGCAGCTCGTACATCAACACTGAAGCTTTCTTT. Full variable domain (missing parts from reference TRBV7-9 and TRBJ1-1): DTGVSQNPRHKITKRGQNVTFRCDPISEHNRLYWYRQTLGQGPEFLTYFQNEAQLEKSRLLSDRFSAERPKGSFSTLEIQRTEQGDSAMYLCASSSYINTEAFFGQGTRLTVV.

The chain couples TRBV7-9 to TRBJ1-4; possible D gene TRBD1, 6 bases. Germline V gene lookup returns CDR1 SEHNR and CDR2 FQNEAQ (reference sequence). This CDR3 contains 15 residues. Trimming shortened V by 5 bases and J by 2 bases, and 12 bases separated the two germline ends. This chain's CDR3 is CASSGYRATNEKLFF. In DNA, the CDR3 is TGTGCCAGCAGCGGATACAGGGCCACTAATGAAAAACTGTTTTTT.

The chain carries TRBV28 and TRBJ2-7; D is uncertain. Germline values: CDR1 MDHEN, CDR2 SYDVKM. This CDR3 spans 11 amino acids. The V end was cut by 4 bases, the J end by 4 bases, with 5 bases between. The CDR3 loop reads CASSSAYEQYF. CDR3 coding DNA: TGTGCCAGCAGTTCGGCATACGAGCAGTACTTC.

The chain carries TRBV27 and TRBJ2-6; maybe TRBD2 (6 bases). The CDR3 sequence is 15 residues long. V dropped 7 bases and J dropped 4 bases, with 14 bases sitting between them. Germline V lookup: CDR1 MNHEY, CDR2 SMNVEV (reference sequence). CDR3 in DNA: TGTGCCAGCACTTGGGGGGAATCCGGGGCCAACGTCCTGACTTTC. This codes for CASTWGESGANVLTF.

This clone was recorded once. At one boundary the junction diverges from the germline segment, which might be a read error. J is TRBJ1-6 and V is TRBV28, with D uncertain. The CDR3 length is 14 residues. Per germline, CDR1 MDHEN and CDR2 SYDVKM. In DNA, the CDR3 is TGTGCCAGCACTTTATCCATGCCCGGTTCACCCCTCCACTTT. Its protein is CASTLSMPGSPLHF. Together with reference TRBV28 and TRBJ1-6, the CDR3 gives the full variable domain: DVKVTQSSRYLVKRTGEKVFLECVQDMDHENMFWYRQDPGLGLRLIYFSYDVKMKEKGDIPEGYSVSREKKERFSLILESASTNQTSMYLCASTLSMPGSPLHFGNGTRLTVT.

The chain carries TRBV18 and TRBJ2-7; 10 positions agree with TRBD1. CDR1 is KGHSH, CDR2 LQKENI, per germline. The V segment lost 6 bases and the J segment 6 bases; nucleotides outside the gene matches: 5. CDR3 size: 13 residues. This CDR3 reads CASSGTGVVEQYF. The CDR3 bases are TGTGCCAGCTCCGGGACAGGGGTTGTCGAGCAGTACTTC.

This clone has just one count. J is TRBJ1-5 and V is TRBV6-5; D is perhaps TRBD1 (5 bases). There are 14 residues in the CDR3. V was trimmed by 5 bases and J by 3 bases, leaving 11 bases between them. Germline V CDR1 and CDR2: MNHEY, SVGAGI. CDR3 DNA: TGTGCCAGCAGTCCCCAGGGCGTCAATCAGCCCCAGCATTTT. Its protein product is CASSPQGVNQPQHF.

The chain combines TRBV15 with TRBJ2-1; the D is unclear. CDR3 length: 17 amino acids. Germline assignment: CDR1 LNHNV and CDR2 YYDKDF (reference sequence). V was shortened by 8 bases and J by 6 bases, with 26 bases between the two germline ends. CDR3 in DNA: TGTGCCACCGCTCCCCCTTCCGAACCGGGCACCCCCAATGAGCAGTTCTTC. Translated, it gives CATAPPSEPGTPNEQFF.

The CDR3 reads CASSLDRGDGYTF. Here the CDR3 DNA reads TGCGCCAGCAGCTTGGACAGGGGGGATGGCTACACCTTC. The V gene is TRBV5-1, the J gene TRBJ1-2, with 8 nucleotides matching TRBD1. The ends lost 0 bases at V and 6 bases at J; junction bases unmatched: 1. Germline CDR1 and CDR2: SGHRS and YFSETQ. The CDR3 runs to 13 residues.

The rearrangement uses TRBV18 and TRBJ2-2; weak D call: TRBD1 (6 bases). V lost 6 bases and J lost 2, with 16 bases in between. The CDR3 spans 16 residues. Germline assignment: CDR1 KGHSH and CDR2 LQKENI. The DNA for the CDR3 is TGTGCCAGCTCGGGGCGTAGGACAGAAAACACCGGGGAGCTGTTTTTT. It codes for CASSGRRTENTGELFF.

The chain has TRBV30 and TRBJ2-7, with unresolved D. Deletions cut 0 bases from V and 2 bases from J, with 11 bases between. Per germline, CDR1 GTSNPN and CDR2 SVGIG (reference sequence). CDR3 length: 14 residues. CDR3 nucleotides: TGTGCCTGGAGTGTTTTGGCAGGAGCCTACGAGCAGTACTTC. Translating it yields CAWSVLAGAYEQYF.

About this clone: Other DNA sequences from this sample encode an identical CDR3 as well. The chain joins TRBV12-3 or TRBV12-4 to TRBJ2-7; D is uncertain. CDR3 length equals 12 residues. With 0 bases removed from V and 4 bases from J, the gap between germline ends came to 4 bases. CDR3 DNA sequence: TGTGCCAGCAGTTTAGCGAGATACGAGCAGTACTTC. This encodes CASSLARYEQYF.

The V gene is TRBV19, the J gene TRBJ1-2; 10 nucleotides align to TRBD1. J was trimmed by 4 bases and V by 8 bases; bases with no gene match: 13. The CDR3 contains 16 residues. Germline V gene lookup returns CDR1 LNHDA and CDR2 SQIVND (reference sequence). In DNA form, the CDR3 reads TGTGCCAGTTCTTACACCGGGACAGGGGACCCCTATGGCTACACCTTC. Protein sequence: CASSYTGTGDPYGYTF.